This TCR beta chain was identified during a study of cytomegalovirus exposure and HLA in healthy donors. Germline CDR1 and CDR2: SGHNT and YYREEE (reference sequence). V lost 1 base, J lost 7 bases, and 6 bases stayed unmatched. The CDR3 covers 15 residues. Vbeta (60) and Jbeta (13) primers were used in the PCR. The method was immunoSEQ multiplex PCR; TCRdb's version includes in-frame clones alone and lacks a portion of them. The sample contains about 160,000 clones, about two thirds of which appear only once. This receptor was obtained from a woman aged 25 to 39 in good health and CMV-seronegative. Sequencing used PBMCs. The gene calls are TRBV5-4 and TRBJ2-2; 8 bases match TRBD1. The CDR3 sequence is CASSLLTGGLGELFF. Written as DNA, the CDR3 is TGTGCCAGCAGCTTGCTCACAGGGGGGCTCGGGGAGCTGTTTTTT.